These 6 T cell receptor beta chains came from one sample sequenced in a study of T-cell reconstitution after alpha-beta-depleted transplantation in children. Unique molecular identifiers tagged the TCRbeta library. TCRdb re-called the PCR reads through MiXCR, storing one row per CDR3 protein. The repertoire includes about 22,000 distinct CDR3 sequences, roughly a tenth of them detected once, and approximately 23% sits in the top ten. Sequencing was performed on PBMCs from the stem cell graft donor, taken from the stem cell graft. The receptors stem from a human donor who donated a stem cell graft to a child with chronic granulomatous disease.

To note about this clonotype: Being one base from a much bigger clone, this may be a read error. V is TRBV5-1 and J is TRBJ2-7, with D perhaps matching TRBD1 (5 bases). V was shortened by 2 bases and J by 6 bases, with 15 bases between the two germline ends. This CDR3 has 14 amino acids. Germline V gene data show CDR1 as SGHRS and CDR2 as YFSETQ. CDR3 sequence: CASSFETEGAEQYF. CDR3 in DNA: TGCGCCAGCAGCTTCGAGACAGAAGGAGCCGAGCAGTACTTC.

This clonotype has only a few counts. CDR3 nucleotides: TGCAGCGGCCTCGGGGTAGATGGAGATACGCAGTATTTT. Encoded protein: CSGLGVDGDTQYF. The chain is built from TRBV29-1 and TRBJ2-3; D may be TRBD2 (5 bases). V was clipped by 7 bases and J by 5 bases, with 16 bases between them. CDR1 is SQVTM, CDR2 ANQGSEA, per germline. The CDR3 sequence is 13 residues long.

In this sample, this clonotype turned up a few times. The chain carries TRBV5-4 and TRBJ1-6; TRBD1 might be the D (5 bases). The germline CDR1 and CDR2 sequences are SGHNT and YYREEE (reference sequence). Between the trimmed V and J ends, which lost 4 bases and 8 bases, there was a span of 13 bases. CDR3 size: 14 residues. CDR3 loop: CASSLTVGDSPLHF. Written as DNA, the CDR3 is TGTGCCAGCAGCCTGACAGTCGGGGATTCACCCCTCCACTTT. The entire variable domain, with the rest obtained from reference TRBV5-4 and TRBJ1-6, is as follows: ETGVTQSPTHLIKTRGQQVTLRCSSQSGHNTVSWYQQALGQGPQFIFQYYREEENGRGNFPPRFSGLQFPNYSSELNVNALELDDSALYLCASSLTVGDSPLHFGNGTRLTVT.

The table lists this clonotype with many counts. The chain is built from TRBV7-9 and TRBJ2-3, with unresolved D. CDR3 length: 14 amino acids. Trimming left V 5 bases short and J 4 bases short, with 13 bases between. Germline V gene sequence: CDR1 SEHNR, CDR2 FQNEAQ (reference sequence). DNA of the CDR3: TGTGCCAGCAGCAGAGGAAGGAAACCAGATACGCAGTATTTT. Translated: CASSRGRKPDTQYF.

The table lists this clonotype with many counts. The chain has TRBV20-1 and TRBJ2-7; D gene uncertain. The germline V gene encodes CDR1 DFQATT and CDR2 SNEGSKA (reference sequence). Trimming took off 4 bases at V and 2 bases at J, with 15 bases between the two ends. The CDR3 extends over 14 amino acids. Here the CDR3 DNA reads TGCAGTGCTAAACCGGAGCGTATGACCTACGAGCAGTACTTC. The encoded protein is CSAKPERMTYEQYF.

This clonotype was found many times. The CDR3 DNA reads as TGTGCCACCAGTGACGTGGACTCCGGCGAAAAACTGTTTTTT. Amino acid sequence: CATSDVDSGEKLFF. The chain combines TRBV24-1 with TRBJ1-4; D gene ambiguous. Germline CDR1 is KGHDR and CDR2 is SFDVKD. V lost 4 bases, J lost 8 bases, and 13 bases lay in between. The CDR3 is made up of 14 amino acids.